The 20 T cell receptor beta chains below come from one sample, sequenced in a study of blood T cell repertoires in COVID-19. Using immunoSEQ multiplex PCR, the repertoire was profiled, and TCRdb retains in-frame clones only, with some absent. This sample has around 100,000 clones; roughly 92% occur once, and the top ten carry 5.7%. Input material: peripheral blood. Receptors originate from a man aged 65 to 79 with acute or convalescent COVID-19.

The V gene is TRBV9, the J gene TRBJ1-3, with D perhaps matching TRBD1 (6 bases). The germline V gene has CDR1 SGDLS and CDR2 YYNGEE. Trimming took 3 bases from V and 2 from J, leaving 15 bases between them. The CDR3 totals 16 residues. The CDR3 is CASSAVQGYAGNTIYF. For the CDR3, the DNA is TGTGCCAGCAGCGCAGTACAGGGCTATGCTGGAAACACCATATATTTT. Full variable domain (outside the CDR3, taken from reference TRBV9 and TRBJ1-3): DSGVTQTPKHLITATGQRVTLRCSPRSGDLSVYWYQQSLDQGLQFLIQYYNGEERAKGNILERFSAQQFPDLHSELNLSSLELGDSALYFCASSAVQGYAGNTIYFGEGSWLTVV.

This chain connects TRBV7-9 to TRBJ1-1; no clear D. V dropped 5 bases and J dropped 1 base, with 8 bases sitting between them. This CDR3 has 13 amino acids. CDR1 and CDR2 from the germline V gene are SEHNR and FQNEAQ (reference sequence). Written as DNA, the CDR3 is TGTGCCAGCAGCCAAGTACAGAACACTGAAGCTTTCTTT. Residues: CASSQVQNTEAFF.

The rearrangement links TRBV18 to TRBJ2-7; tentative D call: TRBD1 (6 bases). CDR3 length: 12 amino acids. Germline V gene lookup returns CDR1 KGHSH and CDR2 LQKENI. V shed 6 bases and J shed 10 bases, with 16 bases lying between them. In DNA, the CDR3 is TGTGCCAGCTCGCCTACCTCCGGGACACAGTACTTC. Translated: CASSPTSGTQYF.

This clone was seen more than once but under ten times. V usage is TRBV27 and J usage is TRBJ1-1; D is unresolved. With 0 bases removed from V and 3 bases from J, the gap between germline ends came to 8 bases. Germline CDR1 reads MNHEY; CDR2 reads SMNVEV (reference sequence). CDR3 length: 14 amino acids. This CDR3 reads CASSLSRAYTEAFF. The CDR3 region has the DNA TGTGCCAGCAGTTTATCGAGGGCCTACACTGAAGCTTTCTTT.

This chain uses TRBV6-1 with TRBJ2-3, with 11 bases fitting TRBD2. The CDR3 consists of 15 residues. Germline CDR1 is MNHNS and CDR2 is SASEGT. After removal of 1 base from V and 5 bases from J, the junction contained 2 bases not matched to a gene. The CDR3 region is CASSEVLAGGDTQYF. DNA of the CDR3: TGTGCCAGCAGTGAAGTGCTAGCGGGGGGAGATACGCAGTATTTT.

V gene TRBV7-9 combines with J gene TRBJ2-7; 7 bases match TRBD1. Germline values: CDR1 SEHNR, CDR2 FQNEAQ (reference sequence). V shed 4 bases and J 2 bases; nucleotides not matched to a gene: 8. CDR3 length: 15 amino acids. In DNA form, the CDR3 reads TGTGCCAGCAGCTCGGGACAGTCGCTTACCTACGAGCAGTACTTC. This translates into CASSSGQSLTYEQYF.

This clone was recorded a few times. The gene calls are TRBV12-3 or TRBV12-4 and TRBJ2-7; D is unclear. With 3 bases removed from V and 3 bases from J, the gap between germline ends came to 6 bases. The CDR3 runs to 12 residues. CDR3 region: CASSLRHYEQYF. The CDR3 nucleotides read TGTGCCAGCAGTTTGCGACACTACGAGCAGTACTTC.

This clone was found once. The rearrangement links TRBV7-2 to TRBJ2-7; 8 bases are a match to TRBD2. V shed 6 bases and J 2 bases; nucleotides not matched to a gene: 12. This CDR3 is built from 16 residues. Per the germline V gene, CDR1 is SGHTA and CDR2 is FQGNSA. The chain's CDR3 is CASSRRDGTRTYEQYF. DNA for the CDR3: TGTGCCAGCAGTCGACGGGACGGGACTAGGACCTACGAGCAGTACTTC. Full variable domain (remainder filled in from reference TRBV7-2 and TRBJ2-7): GAGVSQSPSNKVTEKGKDVELRCDPISGHTALYWYRQSLGQGLEFLIYFQGNSAPDKSGLPSDRFSAERTGGSVSTLTIQRTQQEDSAVYLCASSRRDGTRTYEQYFGPGTRLTVT.

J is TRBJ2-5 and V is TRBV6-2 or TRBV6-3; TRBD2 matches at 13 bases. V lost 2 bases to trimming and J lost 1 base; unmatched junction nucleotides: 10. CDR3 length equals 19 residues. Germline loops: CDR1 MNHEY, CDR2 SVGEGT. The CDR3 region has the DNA TGTGCCAGCAGTTACGAGGGCCGACTAGCGGGAGGACTCCAAGAGACCCAGTACTTC. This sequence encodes CASSYEGRLAGGLQETQYF.

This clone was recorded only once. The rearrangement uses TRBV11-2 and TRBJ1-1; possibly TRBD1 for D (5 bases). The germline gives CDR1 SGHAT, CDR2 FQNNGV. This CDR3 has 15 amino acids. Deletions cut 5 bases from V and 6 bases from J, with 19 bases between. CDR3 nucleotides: TGTGCCAGCAGCCCCCAACCCCAGGGACTGGCTGAAGCTTTCTTT. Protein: CASSPQPQGLAEAFF.

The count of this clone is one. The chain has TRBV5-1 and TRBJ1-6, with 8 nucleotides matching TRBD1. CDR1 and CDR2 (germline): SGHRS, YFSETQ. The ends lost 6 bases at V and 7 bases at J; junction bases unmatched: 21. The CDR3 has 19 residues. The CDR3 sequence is CASNRVPQGAGGGNSPLHF. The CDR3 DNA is TGCGCCAGCAATCGGGTCCCTCAGGGGGCCGGAGGGGGGAATTCACCCCTCCACTTT.

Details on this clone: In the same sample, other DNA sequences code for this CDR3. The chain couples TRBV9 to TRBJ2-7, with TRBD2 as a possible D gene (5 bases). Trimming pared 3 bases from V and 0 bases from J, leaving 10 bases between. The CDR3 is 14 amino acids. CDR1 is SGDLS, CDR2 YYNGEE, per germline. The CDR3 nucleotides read TGTGCCAGCAGCGGGCAAGGGAGCTCCTACGAGCAGTACTTC. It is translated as CASSGQGSSYEQYF. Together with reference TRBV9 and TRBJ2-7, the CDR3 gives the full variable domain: DSGVTQTPKHLITATGQRVTLRCSPRSGDLSVYWYQQSLDQGLQFLIQYYNGEERAKGNILERFSAQQFPDLHSELNLSSLELGDSALYFCASSGQGSSYEQYFGPGTRLTVT.

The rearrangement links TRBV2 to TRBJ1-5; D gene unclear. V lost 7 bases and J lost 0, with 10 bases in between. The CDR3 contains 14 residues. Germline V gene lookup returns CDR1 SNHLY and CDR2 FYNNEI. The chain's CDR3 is CASIAENSNQPQHF. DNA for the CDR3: TGTGCCAGCATAGCCGAGAATAGCAATCAGCCCCAGCATTTT.

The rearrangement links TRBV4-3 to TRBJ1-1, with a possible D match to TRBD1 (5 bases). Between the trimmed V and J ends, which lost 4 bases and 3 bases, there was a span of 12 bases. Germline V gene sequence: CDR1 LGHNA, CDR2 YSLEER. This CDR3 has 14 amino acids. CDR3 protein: CASSRGGVDTEAFF. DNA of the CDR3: TGCGCCAGCAGCCGTGGGGGGGTCGACACTGAAGCTTTCTTT.

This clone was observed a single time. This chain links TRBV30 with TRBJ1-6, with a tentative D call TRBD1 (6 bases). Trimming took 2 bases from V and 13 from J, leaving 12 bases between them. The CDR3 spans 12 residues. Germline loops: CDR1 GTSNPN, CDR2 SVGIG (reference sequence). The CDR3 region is CAWSTGRAPLHF. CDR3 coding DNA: TGTGCCTGGAGTACAGGGCGAGCGCCCCTCCACTTT.

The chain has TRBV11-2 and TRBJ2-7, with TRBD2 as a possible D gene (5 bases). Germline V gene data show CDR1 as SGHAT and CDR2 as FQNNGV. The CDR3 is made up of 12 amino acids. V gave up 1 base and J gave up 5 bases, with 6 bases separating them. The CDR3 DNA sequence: TGTGCCAGCAGCTTAGCGGGGAACGAGCAGTACTTC. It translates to CASSLAGNEQYF.

This CDR3 reads CASSITISDPEFYNSPLHF. CDR3 bases: TGTGCCAGTAGTATAACTATTTCAGATCCAGAATTTTATAATTCACCCCTCCACTTT. The V gene is TRBV19, the J gene TRBJ1-6; unclear D gene. V lost 2 bases and J lost 4, with 21 bases in between. Germline CDR1 and CDR2: LNHDA and SQIVND (reference sequence). The CDR3 has 19 residues. The variable domain in full, with the rest retrieved from reference TRBV19 and TRBJ1-6, is DGGITQSPKYLFRKEGQNVTLSCEQNLNHDAMYWYRQDPGQGLRLIYYSQIVNDFQKGDIAEGYSVSREKKESFPLTVTSAQKNPTAFYLCASSITISDPEFYNSPLHFGNGTRLTVT.

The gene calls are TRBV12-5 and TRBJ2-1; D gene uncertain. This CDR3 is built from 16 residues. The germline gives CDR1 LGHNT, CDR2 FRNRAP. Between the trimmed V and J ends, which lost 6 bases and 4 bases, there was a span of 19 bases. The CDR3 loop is CASGLQLLIEYNEQFF. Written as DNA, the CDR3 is TGTGCTAGTGGCCTACAGCTTCTTATCGAATACAATGAGCAGTTCTTC.

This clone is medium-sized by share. CDR3 loop: CASSWIQGSSTEAFF. In DNA form, the CDR3 reads TGTGCCAGCAGCTGGATACAGGGCTCGAGCACTGAAGCTTTCTTT. The rearrangement links TRBV5-4 to TRBJ1-1, with D tentatively TRBD1 (6 bases). The ends were cut back, 3 bases at V and 4 bases at J, with 16 bases in the middle. This CDR3 has 15 residues. Germline CDR1 is SGHNT and CDR2 is YYREEE (reference sequence).

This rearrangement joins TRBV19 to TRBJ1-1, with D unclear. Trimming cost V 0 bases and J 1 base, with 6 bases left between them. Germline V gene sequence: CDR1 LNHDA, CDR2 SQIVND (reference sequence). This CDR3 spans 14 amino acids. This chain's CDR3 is CASSIDRQNTEAFF. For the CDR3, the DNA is TGTGCCAGTAGTATAGACAGGCAGAACACTGAAGCTTTCTTT.